This is a list of T cell receptor beta chains from one sample in a study of radiation and T cells in renal cell carcinoma. Some clones are missing from TCRdb's copy, which holds only in-frame ones; the method was immunoSEQ multiplex PCR. Of about 130,000 clones listed, about 81% are singletons. The specimen was blood, collected from a patient whose treatment included radiotherapy and nephrectomy. Receptors originate from a woman aged 55-70 years with renal cell carcinoma. Both conserved end residues are part of each CDR3. Fields, in order: D gene, clone size, V gene, J gene, CDR3 protein, CDR3 DNA. The D gene is left open where the match is weak. Clone size appears in some rows only: once, few, many, or a class for an expanded clone.

d_gene: .
abundance: .
v_gene: TRBV28
j_gene: TRBJ1-2
CDR3aa: CASSHRVPNYGYTF
CDR3nt: TGTGCCAGCAGTCACAGGGTACCTAACTATGGCTACACCTTC

d_gene: .
abundance: .
v_gene: TRBV29-1
j_gene: TRBJ1-2
CDR3aa: CSVEEVNYGYTF
CDR3nt: TGCAGCGTTGAAGAGGTGAACTATGGCTACACCTTC

d_gene: .
abundance: .
v_gene: TRBV7-9
j_gene: TRBJ1-1
CDR3aa: CASSLIRYVNTEAFF
CDR3nt: TGTGCCAGCAGCTTAATCCGGTACGTGAACACTGAAGCTTTCTTT

d_gene: TRBD1
abundance: .
v_gene: TRBV5-1
j_gene: TRBJ1-1
CDR3aa: CASSLTGAPGTEAFF
CDR3nt: TGCGCCAGCAGCTTAACAGGGGCGCCCGGGACTGAAGCTTTCTTT

d_gene: TRBD1
abundance: .
v_gene: TRBV5-6
j_gene: TRBJ2-7
CDR3aa: CASSLGTGEQYF
CDR3nt: TGTGCCAGCAGCTTGGGGACAGGCGAGCAGTACTTC

d_gene: .
abundance: .
v_gene: TRBV28
j_gene: TRBJ1-4
CDR3aa: CASSPHRNEKLFF
CDR3nt: TGTGCCAGCAGTCCACACAGGAATGAAAAACTGTTTTTT

d_gene: TRBD1
abundance: .
v_gene: TRBV28
j_gene: TRBJ2-2
CDR3aa: CASSSPGQGMIGELFF
CDR3nt: TGTGCCAGCAGTTCCCCGGGACAGGGTATGATCGGGGAGCTGTTTTTT

d_gene: .
abundance: .
v_gene: TRBV7-3
j_gene: TRBJ1-1
CDR3aa: CASSLGSTEAFF
CDR3nt: TGTGCCAGCAGCTTAGGAAGCACTGAAGCTTTCTTT

d_gene: .
abundance: .
v_gene: TRBV15
j_gene: TRBJ2-7
CDR3aa: CATSRAGAAIAYEQYF
CDR3nt: TGTGCCACCAGCAGAGCTGGGGCTGCTATTGCCTACGAGCAGTACTTC

d_gene: TRBD2
abundance: once
v_gene: TRBV28
j_gene: TRBJ2-5
CDR3aa: CASSLGRLAGSPETQYF
CDR3nt: TGTGCCAGCAGTTTAGGCCGACTAGCGGGATCACCAGAGACCCAGTACTTC

d_gene: .
abundance: once
v_gene: TRBV10-3
j_gene: TRBJ1-4
CDR3aa: CAIREGRDEKLFF
CDR3nt: TGTGCCATCAGAGAGGGACGGGATGAAAAACTGTTTTTT

d_gene: .
abundance: once
v_gene: TRBV6-1
j_gene: TRBJ1-2
CDR3aa: CASSEDRGRRGYGYTF
CDR3nt: TGTGCCAGCAGTGAAGACCGGGGCAGAAGAGGCTATGGCTACACCTTC

d_gene: TRBD1
abundance: .
v_gene: TRBV27
j_gene: TRBJ2-1
CDR3aa: CASRQDREGYNEQFF
CDR3nt: TGTGCCAGCAGGCAAGACAGGGAAGGTTACAATGAGCAGTTCTTC

d_gene: .
abundance: once
v_gene: TRBV10-2
j_gene: TRBJ2-7
CDR3aa: CASDAGTQSSYEQYF
CDR3nt: TGCGCCAGTGACGCCGGGACACAGAGCTCCTACGAGCAGTACTTC

d_gene: TRBD1
abundance: .
v_gene: TRBV5-1
j_gene: TRBJ1-5
CDR3aa: CASSWGGQKDQPQHF
CDR3nt: TGCGCCAGCAGCTGGGGGGGACAGAAGGATCAGCCCCAGCATTTT

d_gene: .
abundance: .
v_gene: TRBV10-3
j_gene: TRBJ2-3
CDR3aa: CAISESTSRSADTQYF
CDR3nt: TGTGCCATCAGTGAGTCAACTAGCCGTTCCGCAGATACGCAGTATTTT

d_gene: .
abundance: .
v_gene: TRBV6-1
j_gene: TRBJ1-6
CDR3aa: CASRDSYNSPLHF
CDR3nt: TGTGCCAGCAGGGACAGCTATAATTCACCCCTCCACTTT

d_gene: TRBD1
abundance: .
v_gene: TRBV4-2
j_gene: TRBJ2-6
CDR3aa: CASSQDLGTGLFSGANVLTF
CDR3nt: TGTGCCAGCAGCCAAGATCTAGGGACAGGATTATTCTCTGGGGCCAACGTCCTGACTTTC

d_gene: .
abundance: .
v_gene: TRBV9
j_gene: TRBJ2-5
CDR3aa: CASSAEQGRQYF
CDR3nt: TGTGCCAGCAGCGCCGAACAGGGAAGACAGTACTTC

d_gene: TRBD1
abundance: .
v_gene: TRBV7-2
j_gene: TRBJ2-2
CDR3aa: CASSRQGGTGELFF
CDR3nt: TGTGCCAGCAGCCGACAGGGGGGGACCGGGGAGCTGTTTTTT

d_gene: .
abundance: .
v_gene: TRBV27
j_gene: TRBJ2-2
CDR3aa: CASRKGQNTGELFF
CDR3nt: TGTGCCAGCAGGAAGGGACAGAACACCGGGGAGCTGTTTTTT

d_gene: .
abundance: .
v_gene: TRBV2
j_gene: TRBJ1-4
CDR3aa: CASSDSRMGEKLFF
CDR3nt: TGTGCCAGCAGTGATTCGAGAATGGGGGAAAAACTGTTTTTT

d_gene: TRBD1
abundance: .
v_gene: TRBV2
j_gene: TRBJ1-2
CDR3aa: CASRRTGSNYGYTF
CDR3nt: TGTGCCAGCAGGAGGACAGGTTCTAACTATGGCTACACCTTC

d_gene: .
abundance: .
v_gene: TRBV6-1
j_gene: TRBJ1-3
CDR3aa: CASSEVVAASGNTIYF
CDR3nt: TGTGCCAGCAGTGAAGTTGTGGCAGCCTCTGGAAACACCATATATTTT

d_gene: TRBD2
abundance: .
v_gene: TRBV5-4
j_gene: TRBJ2-1
CDR3aa: CASSLAGSGTGYNEQFF
CDR3nt: TGTGCCAGCAGCTTGGCAGGCAGCGGGACCGGCTACAATGAGCAGTTCTTC

d_gene: TRBD1
abundance: .
v_gene: TRBV5-1
j_gene: TRBJ1-1
CDR3aa: CASSFSLTDRELTEAFF
CDR3nt: TGCGCCAGCAGCTTTTCCCTGACGGACAGGGAGTTGACTGAAGCTTTCTTT

d_gene: .
abundance: .
v_gene: TRBV7-6
j_gene: TRBJ1-1
CDR3aa: CASSLAPQGNTEAFF
CDR3nt: TGTGCCAGCAGCTTAGCTCCCCAGGGGAACACTGAAGCTTTCTTT

d_gene: .
abundance: .
v_gene: TRBV10-3
j_gene: TRBJ2-5
CDR3aa: CAISEATTRETQYF
CDR3nt: TGTGCCATCAGTGAGGCGACTACTAGAGAGACCCAGTACTTC

d_gene: .
abundance: .
v_gene: TRBV15
j_gene: TRBJ1-5
CDR3aa: CATSRAPGRQAHF
CDR3nt: TGTGCCACCAGCAGAGCACCGGGACGACAGGCGCATTTT

d_gene: TRBD1
abundance: .
v_gene: TRBV10-3
j_gene: TRBJ2-7
CDR3aa: CAISGDRYEQYF
CDR3nt: TGTGCCATCAGTGGGGACAGATACGAGCAGTACTTC

d_gene: .
abundance: once
v_gene: TRBV9
j_gene: TRBJ1-1
CDR3aa: CASSPDLAVVNTEAFF
CDR3nt: TGTGCCAGCAGCCCAGATCTAGCGGTGGTGAACACTGAAGCTTTCTTT

d_gene: .
abundance: .
v_gene: TRBV6-9
j_gene: TRBJ2-7
CDR3aa: CASSCPLPAFLDRRSYEQYF
CDR3nt: TGTGCCAGCAGTTGTCCTCTCCCGGCCTTTCTAGATCGTCGGTCCTACGAGCAGTACTTC

d_gene: TRBD1
abundance: .
v_gene: TRBV29-1
j_gene: TRBJ2-7
CDR3aa: CSVIRGRIEPYEQYF
CDR3nt: TGCAGCGTTATCAGGGGGCGGATTGAACCCTACGAGCAGTACTTC

d_gene: .
abundance: few
v_gene: TRBV5-6
j_gene: TRBJ1-4
CDR3aa: CASSPNTGEKLFF
CDR3nt: TGTGCCAGCAGCCCGAACACGGGGGAAAAACTGTTTTTT

d_gene: .
abundance: .
v_gene: TRBV28
j_gene: TRBJ1-1
CDR3aa: CASSRATGWTEAFF
CDR3nt: TGTGCCAGCAGTCGAGCAACAGGGTGGACTGAAGCTTTCTTT

d_gene: .
abundance: .
v_gene: TRBV5-6
j_gene: TRBJ2-5
CDR3aa: CASSLVSRQETQYF
CDR3nt: TGTGCCAGCAGCTTGGTGTCCAGACAAGAGACCCAGTACTTC

d_gene: TRBD1
abundance: .
v_gene: TRBV9
j_gene: TRBJ2-3
CDR3aa: CASSVAGQGIDTQYF
CDR3nt: TGTGCCAGCAGCGTAGCGGGACAGGGGATAGATACGCAGTATTTT

d_gene: .
abundance: .
v_gene: TRBV7-9
j_gene: TRBJ1-1
CDR3aa: CASRAGQWDTEAFF
CDR3nt: TGTGCCAGCAGGGCAGGGCAGTGGGACACTGAAGCTTTCTTT

d_gene: .
abundance: .
v_gene: TRBV27
j_gene: TRBJ2-1
CDR3aa: CASSFDRQNEQFF
CDR3nt: TGTGCCAGCAGTTTCGACAGGCAAAATGAGCAGTTCTTC

d_gene: TRBD2
abundance: .
v_gene: TRBV28
j_gene: TRBJ2-7
CDR3aa: CASSLGTSGSPYEQYF
CDR3nt: TGTGCCAGCAGTTTGGGGACTAGCGGGAGTCCCTACGAGCAGTACTTC

d_gene: .
abundance: .
v_gene: TRBV4-2
j_gene: TRBJ2-5
CDR3aa: CASSQDWDKEETQYF
CDR3nt: TGTGCCAGCAGCCAAGATTGGGACAAAGAAGAGACCCAGTACTTC

d_gene: TRBD1
abundance: .
v_gene: TRBV7-2
j_gene: TRBJ2-7
CDR3aa: CASSLAVQGEHEQYF
CDR3nt: TGTGCCAGCAGCTTAGCCGTACAGGGGGAACACGAGCAGTACTTC

d_gene: .
abundance: once
v_gene: TRBV5-1
j_gene: TRBJ2-3
CDR3aa: CASSLDQPNLDTQYF
CDR3nt: TGCGCCAGCAGCTTGGATCAGCCAAATCTAGATACGCAGTATTTT

d_gene: TRBD1
abundance: .
v_gene: TRBV5-1
j_gene: TRBJ1-4
CDR3aa: CASSRSTGGRSNEKLFF
CDR3nt: TGCGCCAGCAGCCGTAGTACAGGGGGCAGGTCTAATGAAAAACTGTTTTTT

d_gene: TRBD2
abundance: .
v_gene: TRBV7-2
j_gene: TRBJ2-1
CDR3aa: CASSLRPSGVYNEQFF
CDR3nt: TGTGCCAGCAGCTTGCGCCCGAGCGGGGTTTACAATGAGCAGTTCTTC

d_gene: TRBD1
abundance: .
v_gene: TRBV29-1
j_gene: TRBJ1-1
CDR3aa: CSVYRTGKAFF
CDR3nt: TGCAGCGTTTACCGGACAGGAAAAGCTTTCTTT

d_gene: TRBD1
abundance: .
v_gene: TRBV19
j_gene: TRBJ1-1
CDR3aa: CASSTPFGDREAFF
CDR3nt: TGTGCCAGTAGTACCCCCTTTGGGGACAGGGAAGCTTTCTTT

d_gene: TRBD2
abundance: .
v_gene: TRBV18
j_gene: TRBJ2-2
CDR3aa: CASSPPSGFGELFF
CDR3nt: TGTGCCAGCTCACCACCTAGCGGGTTCGGGGAGCTGTTTTTT